This T cell receptor beta chain is drawn from a study of blood T cell repertoires in COVID-19. Looking at the study overall: Samples taken during acute and convalescent COVID-19 were collected in the United States, Italy and Spain. PBMCs, B-cell-depleted T cells, or T cells were the source of the cDNA or gDNA that made up the material.

Participants, about 18 to 89 years old, spanned approximately 25 US areas. Generated by immunoSEQ multiplex PCR, the TCRdb table keeps only in-frame clones and is missing some. The sample contains 250,000 to 300,000 clones, around 80% of which appear only once. Per germline, CDR1 MNHEY and CDR2 SVGAGI. V was trimmed by 6 bases and J by 3 bases, leaving 14 bases between them. There are 14 residues in the CDR3. This chain uses TRBV6-5 with TRBJ1-1; D may be TRBD1 (6 bases). The receptor was isolated from a man aged 35-49 years who had been exposed to COVID-19. The sequenced sample consisted of PBMCs or T cells enriched from blood (not recorded which). The CDR3 sequence is CASRVGGAYTEAFF. The CDR3, as DNA: TGTGCCAGCAGGGTAGGGGGTGCGTACACTGAAGCTTTCTTT.